This T cell receptor (beta chain) appears in the sequencing data of a study of spatial heterogeneity in lung cancer. General study points: Mutation counts in tumors were tracked by counts of expanded intratumoral alpha and beta TCRs.

The CDR3 spans 13 residues. Trimming took 6 bases from V and 5 from J, leaving 13 bases between them. Germline V gene lookup returns CDR1 SQVTM and CDR2 ANQGSEA. Noted time point: sample taken at primary tumor resection. This clonotype was seen a few times. Its antigen is still unknown. This beta chain was picked up by a library intended for alpha chains and is off target, so its count carries little meaning. TCRdb reprocessed the 5' RACE reads with MiXCR, giving one entry per CDR3 protein. The repertoire holds about 18,000 distinct CDR3 sequences, with roughly 9% as singletons. The TCR was taken from a female donor with early-stage non-small cell lung cancer. Sequencing used lung tumor tissue, obtained at surgery. The chain couples TRBV29-1 to TRBJ1-4, with D maybe TRBD1 (5 bases). CDR3 amino acids: CSVRTPGNEKLFF. CDR3 sequence (DNA): TGCAGCGTGAGGACACCCGGCAATGAAAAACTGTTTTTT.